Each of the 5 T cell receptor beta chains below was sequenced from the same sample in a study of T cell changes during pregnancy in multiple sclerosis. Using immunoSEQ multiplex PCR, the repertoire was profiled, and TCRdb retains in-frame clones only, with some absent. The data hold roughly 52,000 clones, with roughly 92% observed a single time. The material sequenced was CD4+ T cells from peripheral blood mononuclear cells, taken in the third trimester of pregnancy. These receptors were taken from a female donor with multiple sclerosis, enrolled in a pregnancy study.

CDR3 residues: CASSLDRRAPEAFF. In DNA form, the CDR3 reads TGTGCCAGCAGTCTCGACAGGAGAGCCCCTGAAGCTTTCTTT. This chain links TRBV6-5 with TRBJ1-1; weak D call: TRBD1 (6 bases). From germline, CDR1 is MNHEY and CDR2 SVGAGI. The CDR3 is 14 residues long. V gave up 5 bases and J gave up 6 bases, with 16 bases separating them.

The chain recombines TRBV6-5 with TRBJ1-1; 7 nucleotides align to TRBD1. This CDR3 spans 14 amino acids. V was pared by 5 bases and J by 4 bases, with 7 bases of the junction left unmatched. The V gene's germline CDR1 is MNHEY and CDR2 SVGAGI. The CDR3 region has the DNA TGTGCCAGCAGTCGAGACAGGGTCGTCACTGAAGCTTTCTTT. This codes for CASSRDRVVTEAFF.

For this clone: At one end the junction does not follow the germline gene, possibly because of a read error. The chain is built from TRBV6-1 and TRBJ2-3; 12 bases match TRBD2. CDR1 MNHNS and CDR2 SASEGT come from the germline V gene. This CDR3 is built from 15 residues. CDR3 protein: CASTEWTSGADTQYF. CDR3 nucleotide sequence: TGTGCCAGCACTGAATGGACTAGCGGGGCAGATACGCAGTATTTT.

This chain links TRBV9 with TRBJ2-2; 9 bases fit TRBD2. There are 16 residues in the CDR3. V lost 2 bases to trimming and J lost 3 bases; unmatched junction nucleotides: 5. CDR1 and CDR2 from the germline V gene are SGDLS and YYNGEE. The CDR3 is CASSVSGRTHTGELFF. The CDR3 nucleotides are TGTGCCAGCAGCGTCAGCGGGAGGACACACACCGGGGAGCTGTTTTTT.

Here the CDR3 reads CASSLIVRRNYGYTF. CDR3 in DNA: TGTGCCAGCAGTTTAATTGTGCGGCGGAACTATGGCTACACCTTC. This sequence joins TRBV28 and TRBJ1-2, with D unclear. The CDR3 runs 15 residues. Germline V gene data show CDR1 as MDHEN and CDR2 as SYDVKM. V dropped 2 bases and J dropped 2 bases, with 12 bases sitting between them.